The 5 T cell receptor beta chains listed next were all sequenced from one sample in a study of T cell repertoires in cytomegalovirus infection (dated 2019 in TCRdb). Their cognate antigens are unknown. The label giving this sample's treatment or condition can be read as: in vitro stimulation with specific CMV peptide epitopes to enrich CMV-specific T cells. The sequencer listed for this sample is Illumina HiSeq 1500. TCRdb reran the public reads through fastp at Q25 and MiXCR, keeping productive beta chains. CDR3 protein sequences are deduplicated, and each keeps its most common genes and DNA. For this sample the table gives 750,000 to 950,000 distinct CDR3 sequences, of which about 28% were detected only once. The ten largest clones capture under 15% of the sample. The sample in question was cultured CD8+ T cells from PBMCs, obtained from culture after CMV antigen stimulation. These receptor sequences come from a human donor in good health (CMV status not recorded). Some clones in this sample may be carry-over from other donors' samples.

This clonotype was found a few times. The rearrangement uses TRBV7-2 and TRBJ2-3, with TRBD2 identical over 13 bases. Trimming took 5 bases from V and 0 from J; bases not matched to a gene: 8. Germline V gene sequence: CDR1 SGHTA, CDR2 FQGNSA. This CDR3 spans 18 amino acids. The CDR3 here is CASSATSGGPYSTDTQYF. CDR3 DNA: TGTGCCAGCAGCGCGACTAGCGGGGGGCCCTATAGCACAGATACGCAGTATTTT.

Many counts were recorded for this clonotype. The chain employs TRBV7-6 and TRBJ2-1, with 8 bases fitting TRBD2. Germline assignment: CDR1 SGHVS and CDR2 FNYEAQ. This CDR3 is 13 amino acids long. Trimming removed 4 bases from V and 9 bases from J; junction bases left unmatched: 5. The CDR3 loop is CASSSGLAFEQFF. The CDR3 coding sequence is TGTGCCAGCAGCTCCGGACTAGCTTTTGAGCAGTTCTTC.

J is TRBJ1-2 and V is TRBV27; TRBD1 matches at 7 bases. Germline V gene sequence: CDR1 MNHEY, CDR2 SMNVEV (reference sequence). The CDR3 covers 13 residues. With V trimmed by 2 bases and J by 7 bases, 4 bases remained unmatched. The CDR3 DNA reads TGTGCCAGCAGTTTAACAGGGGCTCGTGGCTACACCTTC. Encoded protein: CASSLTGARGYTF.

The chain uses TRBV7-8 and TRBJ2-1, with TRBD2 matching 8 bases. The CDR3 totals 17 residues. The germline CDR1 and CDR2 sequences are SGHVS and FQNEAQ. The V and J ends lost 5 bases and 0 bases, in that order; junction bases with no gene match: 9. The CDR3 reads CASSPLAGHSSYNEQFF. CDR3 sequence (DNA): TGTGCCAGCAGCCCATTAGCGGGGCACAGCTCCTACAATGAGCAGTTCTTC.

In this sample, this clonotype turned up a few times. V usage is TRBV2 and J usage is TRBJ2-2; 7 nucleotides line up with TRBD1. The CDR3 has 15 amino acids. Germline-derived CDR1 and CDR2 are SNHLY and FYNNEI. The junction had 9 bases not matched to a gene; V was cut back by 5 bases and J by 6 bases. The CDR3, as DNA: TGTGCCAGCAGTTGGTCCCAGGGGGTTCCCGGGGAGCTGTTTTTT. This encodes CASSWSQGVPGELFF.